The rows below give T cell receptor beta chains drawn from one sample of a study of regulatory T cells in long-lasting Graves disease. TCRdb independently ran MiXCR on the multiplex PCR reads; one entry per CDR3 protein. The table lists fewer than 400,000 distinct CDR3 sequences, around 20% of them singletons. Material: peripheral blood mononuclear cells (PBMCs), obtained when the disease was refractory, from a patient treated with antithyroid drugs. These receptor sequences come from a female donor with Graves disease. CDR3s include the opening cysteine and the closing phenylalanine or tryptophan. D genes are given only for firm matches. Some rows mark clone size as missing; the rest say once, few, many or name a class of expanded clone.

>TRBD2|many|TRBJ2-5|TRBV7-8
CATVAGAQETQYF
TGTGCCACAGTAGCGGGAGCCCAAGAGACCCAGTACTTC
>.|.|TRBJ1-1|TRBV6-6
CASSYSEWDTEAFF
TGTGCCAGCAGTTACTCGGAGTGGGACACTGAAGCTTTCTTT
>TRBD2|few|TRBJ2-5|TRBV6-1
CASSAIAGGLTETQYF
TGTGCCAGCAGTGCAATAGCGGGAGGTCTGACGGAGACCCAGTACTTC
>.|.|TRBJ1-2|TRBV30
CASTVGTSYGYTF
TGTGCCTCAACGGTCGGGACCTCATATGGCTACACCTTC
>.|many|TRBJ1-5|TRBV5-5
CASSLRFGDQPQHF
TGTGCCAGCAGCTTGAGGTTCGGAGATCAGCCCCAGCATTTT
>TRBD1|.|TRBJ1-2|TRBV18
CASSPTGGIYGYTF
TGTGCCAGCTCTCCCACAGGGGGCATTTATGGCTACACCTTC
>TRBD1|.|TRBJ2-2|TRBV24-1
CATSDLNPRDRGRVGELFF
TGTGCCACCAGTGACTTAAATCCCCGGGACAGGGGGCGAGTCGGGGAGCTGTTTTTT
>.|many|TRBJ2-5|TRBV29-1
CSARPHSGGRETQYF
TGCAGCGCCCGGCCCCACAGTGGGGGGCGAGAGACCCAGTACTTC
>TRBD2|.|TRBJ2-7|TRBV6-2/TRBV6-3
CASSYQPGLAGMEQYF
TGTGCCAGCAGTTACCAACCGGGACTAGCGGGGATGGAGCAGTACTTC
>TRBD2|.|TRBJ2-7|TRBV7-6
CASSLGSGGTGGARKQYF
TGTGCCAGCAGCTTAGGTTCAGGAGGAACGGGAGGAGCGCGCAAGCAGTACTTC
>.|few|TRBJ2-5|TRBV7-2
CASSLAWTGQETQYF
TGTGCCAGCAGCTTAGCTTGGACGGGGCAAGAGACCCAGTACTTC
>.|.|TRBJ1-1|TRBV6-5
CASSYHGTANTEAFF
TGTGCCAGCAGTTACCACGGGACGGCTAACACTGAAGCTTTCTTT
>TRBD1|.|TRBJ1-6|TRBV6-2/TRBV6-3
CASSYTLQGLDYSPLHF
TGTGCCAGCAGTTACACCCTACAGGGGCTCGATTATTCACCCCTCCACTTT
>.|many|TRBJ2-7|TRBV10-3
CAISEGNSYEQYF
TGTGCCATCAGTGAGGGCAATTCCTACGAGCAGTACTTC
>.|many|TRBJ1-6|TRBV6-5
CASSYHRDSPLHF
TGTGCCAGCAGTTATCACAGGGATTCACCCCTCCACTTT
>.|many|TRBJ2-5|TRBV12-3/TRBV12-4
CASSFQGPYQETQYF
TGTGCCAGCAGTTTTCAGGGGCCGTACCAAGAGACCCAGTACTTC
>.|many|TRBJ1-1|TRBV30
CAWIRVGTEAFF
TGTGCCTGGATAAGGGTGGGAACTGAAGCTTTCTTT
>TRBD1|many|TRBJ2-7|TRBV10-1
CASSEMPPGQTYEQYF
TGCGCCAGCAGTGAGATGCCCCCGGGACAGACCTACGAGCAGTACTTC
>.|few|TRBJ2-6|TRBV6-5
CASSYDESTGANVLTF
TGTGCCAGCAGTTACGACGAAAGCACTGGGGCCAACGTCCTGACTTTC
>.|.|TRBJ2-3|TRBV29-1
CSVERGRGTDTQYF
TGCAGCGTTGAAAGAGGGAGGGGGACAGATACGCAGTATTTT
>TRBD2|few|TRBJ2-7|TRBV6-1
CASSNYGLAGNSYEQYF
TGTGCCAGCAGTAATTATGGACTAGCGGGAAACTCCTACGAGCAGTACTTC
>TRBD1|many|TRBJ1-5|TRBV27
CASSLSPTGAGNQPQHF
TGTGCCAGCAGTTTATCCCCAACAGGGGCAGGCAATCAGCCCCAGCATTTT
>TRBD1|once|TRBJ2-7|TRBV5-5
CASIFGTGQGTYEQYF
TGTGCCAGCATCTTCGGGACTGGACAGGGGACCTACGAGCAGTACTTC
>.|few|TRBJ1-4|TRBV29-1
CSAHLGTNEKLFF
TGCAGCGCCCACCTGGGGACTAATGAAAAACTGTTTTTT
>.|many|TRBJ1-5|TRBV2
CASKTGPGTSYF
TGTGCCAGCAAAACGGGGCCTGGGACATCGTATTTT
>TRBD2|.|TRBJ2-3|TRBV6-1
CASRKSSGSADTQYF
TGTGCCAGCAGGAAGTCTAGCGGGAGCGCAGATACGCAGTATTTT
>.|.|TRBJ1-2|TRBV20-1
CSASGGVDYGYTF
TGCAGTGCTAGTGGAGGGGTGGACTATGGCTACACCTTC
>.|.|TRBJ1-4|TRBV5-5
CASSLAPGRGLNEKLFF
TGTGCCAGCAGCTTGGCCCCCGGCAGGGGACTAAATGAAAAACTGTTTTTT
>.|few|TRBJ2-5|TRBV18
CASSPLQGSGKTQYF
TGTGCCAGCTCACCTCTCCAGGGGTCTGGGAAGACCCAGTACTTC
>TRBD1|many|TRBJ2-7|TRBV12-3/TRBV12-4
CASSFSSGTGVFGEQYF
TGTGCCAGCAGCTTTTCATCCGGGACAGGGGTGTTCGGCGAGCAGTACTTC
>TRBD1|few|TRBJ2-1|TRBV12-5
CASGPTGVEQFF
TGTGCTAGTGGTCCTACAGGGGTGGAGCAGTTCTTC
>TRBD2|many|TRBJ2-7|TRBV28
CASSSGLAGGATSPNLYEQYF
TGTGCCAGCAGTTCGGGACTAGCGGGGGGGGCTACCTCACCCAACCTCTACGAGCAGTACTTC
>TRBD1|.|TRBJ1-1|TRBV7-2
CASSSPPTGWSEAFF
TGTGCCAGCAGCTCCCCACCGACAGGGTGGTCTGAAGCTTTCTTT
>.|.|TRBJ2-7|TRBV27
CASIPPGATSSYEQYF
TGTGCCAGCATCCCGCCAGGGGCAACAAGCTCCTACGAGCAGTACTTC
>.|few|TRBJ2-5|TRBV4-1
CASSQEGTGGETQYF
TGCGCCAGCAGCCAAGAAGGCACAGGTGGAGAGACCCAGTACTTC
>.|many|TRBJ2-1|TRBV7-2
CASSLDGVGMDEQFF
TGTGCCAGCAGCTTAGACGGAGTGGGTATGGATGAGCAGTTCTTC
>.|few|TRBJ2-7|TRBV19
CASSTGPAMRQYF
TGTGCCAGTAGTACTGGACCCGCTATGAGGCAGTACTTC
>TRBD1|few|TRBJ1-1|TRBV6-2/TRBV6-3
CASNYNPFGTGNTEAFF
TGTGCCAGCAATTACAACCCTTTCGGGACAGGTAACACTGAAGCTTTCTTT
>TRBD2|many|TRBJ2-7|TRBV29-1
CSVGTSSYEQYF
TGCAGCGTCGGGACTAGCTCCTACGAGCAGTACTTC
>.|many|TRBJ1-1|TRBV3-1
CASSQVDRNTEAFF
TGTGCCAGCAGCCAAGTGGACAGGAACACTGAAGCTTTCTTT
>.|.|TRBJ2-7|TRBV7-9
CAIQTLAASEQYF
TGTGCCATCCAGACGTTAGCGGCATCCGAGCAGTACTTC
>.|few|TRBJ1-4|TRBV20-1
CSASQGAYEKLFF
TGCAGTGCTAGTCAAGGGGCCTATGAAAAACTGTTTTTT